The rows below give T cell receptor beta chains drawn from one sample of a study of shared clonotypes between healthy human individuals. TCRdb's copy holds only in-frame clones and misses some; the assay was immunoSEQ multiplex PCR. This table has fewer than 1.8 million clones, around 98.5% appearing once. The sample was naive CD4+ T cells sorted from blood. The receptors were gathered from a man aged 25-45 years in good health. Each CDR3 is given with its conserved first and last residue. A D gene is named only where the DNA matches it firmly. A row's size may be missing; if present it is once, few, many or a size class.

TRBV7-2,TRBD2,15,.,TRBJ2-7,CASSHRIIAGGPEHF,TGTGCCAGCAGCCACAGAATAATAGCGGGAGGGCCCGAACACTTC
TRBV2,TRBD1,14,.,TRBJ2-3,CASSGQGAGDTQYF,TGTGCCAGCAGTGGTCAGGGGGCTGGAGATACGCAGTATTTT
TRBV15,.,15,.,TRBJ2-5,CATSRDVGKGETQYF,TGTGCCACCAGCAGAGATGTCGGCAAGGGGGAGACCCAGTACTTC
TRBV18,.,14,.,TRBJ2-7,CASSPTGRSNEQYF,TGTGCCAGCTCACCAACCGGGAGAAGTAACGAGCAGTACTTC
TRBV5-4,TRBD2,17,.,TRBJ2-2,CASSPGGNVAFTGELFF,TGTGCCAGCAGCCCCGGGGGGAATGTCGCATTCACCGGGGAGCTGTTTTTT
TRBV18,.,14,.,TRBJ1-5,CASSHSREGQPQHF,TGTGCCAGCTCACACTCCAGGGAGGGTCAGCCCCAGCATTTT
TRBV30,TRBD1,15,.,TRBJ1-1,CAWSARQGAITEAFF,TGTGCCTGGAGTGCCCGACAGGGGGCAATCACTGAAGCTTTCTTT
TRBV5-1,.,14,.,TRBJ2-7,CASSLGLSTYEQYF,TGCGCCAGCAGCTTGGGCCTATCTACCTACGAGCAGTACTTC
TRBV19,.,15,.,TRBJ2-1,CASSISGWSYNEQFF,TGTGCCAGTAGTATATCAGGGTGGAGCTACAATGAGCAGTTCTTC
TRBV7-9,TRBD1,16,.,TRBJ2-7,CASSLDSWDRSYEQYF,TGTGCCAGCAGCTTAGACAGTTGGGACAGGTCTTACGAGCAGTACTTC
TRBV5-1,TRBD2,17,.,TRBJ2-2,CASIEPGLAGLTGELFF,TGCGCCAGCATCGAACCAGGACTAGCGGGGCTCACCGGGGAGCTGTTTTTT
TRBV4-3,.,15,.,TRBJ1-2,CASSQAGFGNYGYTF,TGCGCCAGCAGCCAAGCAGGGTTTGGAAACTATGGCTACACCTTC
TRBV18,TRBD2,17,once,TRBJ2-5,CASSPIRASGNQETQYF,TGTGCCAGCTCCCCGATAAGGGCTAGCGGGAACCAAGAGACCCAGTACTTC
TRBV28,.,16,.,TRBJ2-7,CASKEGKSGAAYEQYF,TGTGCCAGCAAAGAGGGGAAGTCAGGGGCAGCTTACGAGCAGTACTTC
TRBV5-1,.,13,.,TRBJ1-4,CASSLSPNEKLFF,TGCGCCAGCAGCTTGTCTCCCAATGAAAAACTGTTTTTT
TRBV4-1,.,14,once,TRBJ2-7,CASSQEPTGREQYF,TGCGCCAGCAGCCAAGAACCGACAGGGAGGGAGCAGTACTTC
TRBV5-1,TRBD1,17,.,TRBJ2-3,CASSLPHGQGATDTQYF,TGCGCCAGCAGCCTACCACACGGACAGGGGGCTACAGATACGCAGTATTTT
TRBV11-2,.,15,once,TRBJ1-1,CASSPTFVGNGEAFF,TGTGCCAGCAGCCCAACCTTTGTGGGAAACGGTGAAGCTTTCTTT
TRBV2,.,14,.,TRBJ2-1,CASPRPTAYNEQFF,TGTGCCAGCCCCCGTCCCACGGCCTACAATGAGCAGTTCTTC
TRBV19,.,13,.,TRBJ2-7,CASSRGGAYEQYF,TGTGCCAGTAGTAGAGGGGGAGCCTACGAGCAGTACTTC
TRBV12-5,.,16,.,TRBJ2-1,CASGLAPGSRYNEQFF,TGTGCTAGTGGTTTGGCCCCAGGGAGTCGTTACAATGAGCAGTTCTTC
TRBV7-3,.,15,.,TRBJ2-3,CASSSTPYVADTQYF,TGTGCCAGCAGCTCCACCCCTTACGTGGCAGATACGCAGTATTTT
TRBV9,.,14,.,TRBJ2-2,CASNSASNTGELFF,TGTGCCAGCAATTCCGCGTCGAACACCGGGGAGCTGTTTTTT
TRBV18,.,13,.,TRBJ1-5,CASSPGSNQPQHF,TGTGCCAGCTCCCCGGGGAGCAATCAGCCCCAGCATTTT
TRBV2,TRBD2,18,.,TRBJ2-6,CASSLLAGGPSGANVLTF,TGTGCCAGCAGCCTTCTAGCGGGAGGCCCCTCTGGGGCCAACGTCCTGACTTTC
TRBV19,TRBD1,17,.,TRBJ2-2,CASSNGRGLRNTGELFF,TGTGCCAGTAGTAACGGCAGGGGGCTCCGGAACACCGGGGAGCTGTTTTTT
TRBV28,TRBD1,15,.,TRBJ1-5,CASSGLQGENQPQHF,TGTGCCAGCAGTGGCCTACAGGGGGAAAATCAGCCCCAGCATTTT
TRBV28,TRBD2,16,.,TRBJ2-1,CASIHGASGEHNEQFF,TGTGCCAGCATCCACGGGGCTAGCGGGGAGCACAATGAGCAGTTCTTC
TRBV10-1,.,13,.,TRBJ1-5,CASSSGRNQPQHF,TGCGCCAGCAGCTCCGGACGGAATCAGCCCCAGCATTTT
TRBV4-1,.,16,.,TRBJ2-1,CASSQDASPTYNEQFF,TGCGCCAGCAGCCAAGATGCCAGCCCCACCTACAATGAGCAGTTCTTC
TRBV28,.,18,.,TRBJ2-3,CASTGISRNKRGTDTQYF,TGTGCCAGCACCGGGATCTCACGGAACAAAAGGGGCACAGATACGCAGTATTTT
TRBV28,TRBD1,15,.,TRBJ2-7,CASSLWGQGSYEQYF,TGTGCCAGCAGTTTATGGGGACAGGGATCCTACGAGCAGTACTTC
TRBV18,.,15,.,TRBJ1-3,CASSPMVLPGNTIYF,TGTGCCAGCTCGCCAATGGTCTTACCTGGAAACACCATATATTTT
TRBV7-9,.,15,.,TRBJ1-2,CASSLVGGTGDGYTF,TGTGCCAGCAGCTTAGTAGGAGGGACGGGGGATGGCTACACCTTC
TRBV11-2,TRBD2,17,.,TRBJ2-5,CASSFGTSGSPQETQYF,TGCGCCAGCAGCTTTGGGACTAGCGGGAGCCCCCAAGAGACCCAGTACTTC